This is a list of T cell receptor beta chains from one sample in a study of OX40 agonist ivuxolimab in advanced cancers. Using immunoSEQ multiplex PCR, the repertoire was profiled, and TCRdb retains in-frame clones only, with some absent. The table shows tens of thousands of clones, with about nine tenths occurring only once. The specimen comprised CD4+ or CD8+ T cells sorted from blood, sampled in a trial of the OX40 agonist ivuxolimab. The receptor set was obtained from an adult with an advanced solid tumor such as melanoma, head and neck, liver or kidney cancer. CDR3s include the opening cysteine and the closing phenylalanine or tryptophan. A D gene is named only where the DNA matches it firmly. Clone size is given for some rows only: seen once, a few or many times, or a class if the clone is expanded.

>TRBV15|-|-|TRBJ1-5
CATSTVLPAGRQPQHF
TGTGCCACCAGCACCGTCCTTCCGGCAGGACGCCAGCCCCAGCATTTT
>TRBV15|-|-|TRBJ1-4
CATGRVKQDANEKLFF
TGTGCCACTGGGAGGGTCAAACAGGACGCGAATGAAAAACTGTTTTTT
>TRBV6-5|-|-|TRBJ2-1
CASSYSPPYNEQFF
TGTGCCAGCAGTTACTCCCCCCCATACAATGAGCAGTTCTTC
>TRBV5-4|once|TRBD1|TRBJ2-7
CASSLLTGGAYEQYF
TGTGCCAGCAGCCTGTTGACAGGGGGAGCCTACGAGCAGTACTTC
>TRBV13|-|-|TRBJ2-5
CASSLQGSNLGQETQYF
TGTGCCAGCAGCTTGCAAGGTTCTAATCTAGGGCAAGAGACCCAGTACTTC
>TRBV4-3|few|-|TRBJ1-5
CASSQEAGGQPQHF
TGCGCCAGCAGCCAAGAGGCGGGTGGGCAGCCCCAGCATTTT
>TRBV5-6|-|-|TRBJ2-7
CASSLRPGYSNLYEQYF
TGTGCCAGCAGCTTGCGTCCGGGGTACTCTAACTTATACGAGCAGTACTTC
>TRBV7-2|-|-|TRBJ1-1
CASSLPIAGNTEAFF
TGTGCCAGCAGCTTACCGATCGCAGGTAACACTGAAGCTTTCTTT
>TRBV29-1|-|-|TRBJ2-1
CSSGHPSEQFF
TGCAGCTCCGGGCACCCCAGTGAGCAGTTCTTC
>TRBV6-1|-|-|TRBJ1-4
CASSEALQRNEKLFF
TGTGCCAGCAGTGAGGCCCTCCAAAGGAATGAAAAACTGTTTTTT
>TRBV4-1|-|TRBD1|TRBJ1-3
CASSPGGARGNTIYF
TGCGCCAGCAGCCCAGGGGGCGCGCGGGGAAACACCATATATTTT
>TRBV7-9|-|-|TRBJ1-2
CASSPGSGEGYTF
TGTGCCAGCAGCCCAGGGAGCGGCGAAGGCTACACCTTC
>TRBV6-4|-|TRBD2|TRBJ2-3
CASSRTSPDTQYF
TGTGCCAGCAGCCGGACTAGCCCAGATACGCAGTATTTT
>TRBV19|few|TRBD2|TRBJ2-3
CASRETLTAGHTDTQYF
TGTGCCAGTAGAGAGACTTTGACAGCGGGGCACACAGATACGCAGTATTTT
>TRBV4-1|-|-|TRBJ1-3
CASSQAGNTIYF
TGCGCCAGCAGCCAAGCTGGAAACACCATATATTTT
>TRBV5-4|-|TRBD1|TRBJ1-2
CASSSRDRGDYGYTF
TGTGCCAGCAGCTCCCGGGACAGGGGTGACTATGGCTACACCTTC
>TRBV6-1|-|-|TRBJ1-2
CASSSDRPHGYTF
TGTGCCAGCAGTTCGGACAGACCCCATGGCTACACCTTC
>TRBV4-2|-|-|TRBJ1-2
CASSQEGYNYGYTF
TGTGCCAGCAGCCAAGAAGGGTATAACTATGGCTACACCTTC
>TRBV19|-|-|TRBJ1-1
CASSLQGGTEAFF
TGTGCCAGTAGCCTCCAGGGAGGCACTGAAGCTTTCTTT
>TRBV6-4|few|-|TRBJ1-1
CASSRQQNTEAFF
TGTGCCAGCAGTAGACAGCAGAACACTGAAGCTTTCTTT
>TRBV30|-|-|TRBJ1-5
CAWTRRGASGNQPQHF
TGTGCCTGGACTAGACGGGGGGCATCGGGCAATCAGCCCCAGCATTTT
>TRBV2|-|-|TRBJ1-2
CASRTPGRGTANYGYTF
TGTGCCAGTCGCACTCCCGGAAGGGGCACAGCTAACTATGGCTACACCTTC
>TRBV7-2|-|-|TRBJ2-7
CASSSQGSYEQYF
TGTGCCAGCAGCTCGCAGGGATCCTACGAGCAGTACTTC
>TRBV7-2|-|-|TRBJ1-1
CASSRGIRTAEAFF
TGTGCCAGCAGCCGCGGAATTAGGACGGCTGAAGCTTTCTTT
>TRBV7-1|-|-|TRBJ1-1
CASSFTNTGLGTEAFF
TGTGCCAGCAGCTTCACCAATACAGGGCTTGGCACTGAAGCTTTCTTT
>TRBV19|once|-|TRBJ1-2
CASSSPGSLTVYGYTF
TGTGCCAGTAGCTCCCCGGGCAGTCTGACCGTCTATGGCTACACCTTC
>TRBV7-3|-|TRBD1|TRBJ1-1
CASSQGQGTEAFF
TGTGCCAGCAGCCAAGGACAGGGGACTGAAGCTTTCTTT
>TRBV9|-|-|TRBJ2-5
CASSVGGSLRQETQYF
TGTGCCAGCAGCGTAGGGGGCAGCCTGCGACAAGAGACCCAGTACTTC
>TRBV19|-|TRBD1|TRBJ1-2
CASTAQGAGGYTF
TGTGCCAGTACCGCACAGGGGGCGGGTGGCTACACCTTC
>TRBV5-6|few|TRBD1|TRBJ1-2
CASSLALRDREGYTF
TGTGCCAGCAGCTTGGCCCTAAGGGACAGGGAAGGCTACACCTTC
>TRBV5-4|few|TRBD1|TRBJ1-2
CASSLGGPYGYTF
TGTGCCAGCAGCTTAGGGGGCCCCTATGGCTACACCTTC